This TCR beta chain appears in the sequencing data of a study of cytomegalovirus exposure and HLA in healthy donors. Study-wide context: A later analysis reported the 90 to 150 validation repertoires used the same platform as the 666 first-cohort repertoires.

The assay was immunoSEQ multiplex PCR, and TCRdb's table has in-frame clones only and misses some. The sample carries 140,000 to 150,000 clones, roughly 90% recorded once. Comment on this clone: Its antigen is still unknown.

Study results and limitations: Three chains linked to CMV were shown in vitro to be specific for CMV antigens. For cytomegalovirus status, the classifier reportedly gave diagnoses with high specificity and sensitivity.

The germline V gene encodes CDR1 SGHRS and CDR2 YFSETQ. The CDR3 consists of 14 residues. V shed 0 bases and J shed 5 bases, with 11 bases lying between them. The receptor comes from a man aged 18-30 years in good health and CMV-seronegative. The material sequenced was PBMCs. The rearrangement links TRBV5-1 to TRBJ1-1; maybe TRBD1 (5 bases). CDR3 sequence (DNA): TGCGCCAGCAGCTTGGGGGCAGGGCTAACTGAAGCTTTCTTT. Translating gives CASSLGAGLTEAFF.